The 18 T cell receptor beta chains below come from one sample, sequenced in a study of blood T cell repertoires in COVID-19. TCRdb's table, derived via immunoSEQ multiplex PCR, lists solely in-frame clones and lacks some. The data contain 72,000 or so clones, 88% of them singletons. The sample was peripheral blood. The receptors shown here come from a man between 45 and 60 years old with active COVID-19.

The CDR3 coding sequence is TGTGCCAGCAGCCCTACACTATTTTGGGACTATGGCTACACCTTC. It encodes CASSPTLFWDYGYTF. The chain links TRBV9 to TRBJ1-2; D is unresolved. CDR3 length equals 15 residues. Between the trimmed V and J ends, which lost 4 bases and 3 bases, there was a span of 16 bases. The germline CDR1 and CDR2 sequences are SGDLS and YYNGEE.

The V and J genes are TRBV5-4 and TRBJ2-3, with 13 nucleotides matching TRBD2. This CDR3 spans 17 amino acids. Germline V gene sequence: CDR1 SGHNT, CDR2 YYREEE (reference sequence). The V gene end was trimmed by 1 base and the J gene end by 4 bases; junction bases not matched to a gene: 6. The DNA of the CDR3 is TGTGCCAGCAGCTTGTTACTAGCGGGGGGGAAGGCAGATACGCAGTATTTT. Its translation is CASSLLLAGGKADTQYF.

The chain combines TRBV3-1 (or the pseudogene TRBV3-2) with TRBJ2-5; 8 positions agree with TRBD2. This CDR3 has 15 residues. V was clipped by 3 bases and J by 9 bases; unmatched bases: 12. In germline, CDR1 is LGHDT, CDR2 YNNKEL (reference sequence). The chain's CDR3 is CASSQAVSGGMPQYF. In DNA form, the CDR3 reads TGTGCCAGCAGCCAGGCTGTAAGCGGGGGTATGCCCCAGTACTTC.

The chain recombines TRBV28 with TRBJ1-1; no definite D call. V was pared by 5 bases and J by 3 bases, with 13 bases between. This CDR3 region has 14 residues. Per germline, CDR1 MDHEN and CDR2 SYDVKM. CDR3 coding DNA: TGTGCCAGCAGTCCTATGCCCCAGGACACTGAAGCTTTCTTT. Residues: CASSPMPQDTEAFF.

CDR3 protein: CASSSRPIDRSTEAFF. CDR3 DNA sequence: TGTGCCAGCAGCTCCAGACCGATCGACAGATCCACTGAAGCTTTCTTT. The rearrangement links TRBV7-9 to TRBJ1-1, with D perhaps TRBD1 (5 bases). Between the trimmed V and J ends, which lost 4 bases and 4 bases, there was a span of 19 bases. Germline CDR1 is SEHNR and CDR2 is FQNEAQ (reference sequence). The CDR3 loop spans 16 amino acids. The entire variable domain, with the rest obtained from reference TRBV7-9 and TRBJ1-1, is as follows: DTGVSQNPRHKITKRGQNVTFRCDPISEHNRLYWYRQTLGQGPEFLTYFQNEAQLEKSRLLSDRFSAERPKGSFSTLEIQRTEQGDSAMYLCASSSRPIDRSTEAFFGQGTRLTVV.

The CDR3 DNA sequence: TGTGCCATCAGGGACAGGGGGCTCCTTAACTATGGCTACACCTTC. This sequence encodes CAIRDRGLLNYGYTF. The chain employs TRBV6-6 and TRBJ1-2, with TRBD1 identical over 12 bases. This CDR3 has 15 residues. Losses at the gene ends were 10 bases for V and 1 base for J; bases not matched to a gene: 7. CDR1 is MNHNY and CDR2 is SVGAGI in the germline V gene (reference sequence).

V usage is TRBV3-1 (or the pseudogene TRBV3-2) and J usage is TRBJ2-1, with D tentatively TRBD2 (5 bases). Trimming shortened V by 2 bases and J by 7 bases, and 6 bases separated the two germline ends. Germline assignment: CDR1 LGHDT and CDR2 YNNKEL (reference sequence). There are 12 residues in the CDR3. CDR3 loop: CASSQKRNEQFF. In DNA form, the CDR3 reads TGTGCCAGCAGCCAAAAGCGGAATGAGCAGTTCTTC.

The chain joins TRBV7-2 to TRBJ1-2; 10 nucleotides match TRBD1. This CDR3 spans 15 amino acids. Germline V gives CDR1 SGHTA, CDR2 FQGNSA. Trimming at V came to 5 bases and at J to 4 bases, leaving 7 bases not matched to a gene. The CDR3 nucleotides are TGTGCCAGCAGCCTACAGACAGGGGGCCCCTATGGCTACACCTTC. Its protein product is CASSLQTGGPYGYTF.

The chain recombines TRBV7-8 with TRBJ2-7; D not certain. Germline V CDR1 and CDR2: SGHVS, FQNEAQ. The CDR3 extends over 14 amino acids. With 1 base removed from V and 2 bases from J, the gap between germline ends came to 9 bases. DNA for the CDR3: TGTGCCAGCAGCTTAGGGTTAGCAACCTACGAGCAGTACTTC. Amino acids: CASSLGLATYEQYF.

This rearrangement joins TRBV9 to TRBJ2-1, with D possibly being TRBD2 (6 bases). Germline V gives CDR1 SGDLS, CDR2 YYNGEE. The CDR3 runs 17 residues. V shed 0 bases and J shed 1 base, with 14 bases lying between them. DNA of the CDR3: TGTGCCAGCAGCGTAGCGGGGGTTACTGGGTCCTACAATGAGCAGTTCTTC. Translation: CASSVAGVTGSYNEQFF.

In nucleotides, the CDR3 is TGTGCCAGCAGCTATACGCGAGAGGGCTATGGCTACACCTTC. This translates into CASSYTREGYGYTF. The V and J genes are TRBV7-9 and TRBJ1-2, with D unclear. V lost 4 bases and J lost 4, with 13 bases in between. The CDR3 has 14 amino acids. Germline lookup yields CDR1 SEHNR and CDR2 FQNEAQ (reference sequence).

The CDR3 DNA reads as TGCGCCAGCAGTGAGCGGGGGGCGCGGGCTAACTATGGCTACACCTTC. Its translation is CASSERGARANYGYTF. The V and J genes are TRBV10-1 and TRBJ1-2, with a weak D call TRBD1 (6 bases). The CDR3 runs to 16 residues. Germline V gene data show CDR1 as WNHNN and CDR2 as SYGVQD (reference sequence). Trimming left V 2 bases short and J 0 bases short, with 13 bases between.

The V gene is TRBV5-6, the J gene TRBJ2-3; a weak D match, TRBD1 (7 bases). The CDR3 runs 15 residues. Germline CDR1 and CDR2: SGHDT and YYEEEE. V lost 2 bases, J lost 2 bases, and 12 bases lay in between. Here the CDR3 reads CASSLPGGYTDTQYF. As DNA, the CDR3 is TGTGCCAGCAGCTTACCAGGGGGGTACACAGATACGCAGTATTTT. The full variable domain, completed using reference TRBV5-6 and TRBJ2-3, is DAGVTQSPTHLIKTRGQQVTLRCSPKSGHDTVSWYQQALGQGPQFIFQYYEEEERQRGNFPDRFSGHQFPNYSSELNVNALLLGDSALYLCASSLPGGYTDTQYFGPGTRLTVL.

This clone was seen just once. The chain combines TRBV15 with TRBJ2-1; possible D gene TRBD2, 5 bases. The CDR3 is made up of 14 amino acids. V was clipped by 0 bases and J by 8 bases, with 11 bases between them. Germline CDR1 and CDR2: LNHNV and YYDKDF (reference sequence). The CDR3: CATSRDLGAYEQFF. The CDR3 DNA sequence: TGTGCCACCAGCAGAGACCTGGGAGCCTATGAGCAGTTCTTC. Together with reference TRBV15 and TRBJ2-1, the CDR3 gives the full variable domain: DAMVIQNPRYQVTQFGKPVTLSCSQTLNHNVMYWYQQKSSQAPKLLFHYYDKDFNNEADTPDNFQSRRPNTSFCFLDIRSPGLGDTAMYLCATSRDLGAYEQFFGPGTRLTVL.

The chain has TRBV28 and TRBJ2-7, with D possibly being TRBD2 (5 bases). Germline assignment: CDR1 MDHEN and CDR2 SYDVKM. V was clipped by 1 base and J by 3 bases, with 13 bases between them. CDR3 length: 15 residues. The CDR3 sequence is CASSLSQEVRYEQYF. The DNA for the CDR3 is TGTGCCAGCAGTTTATCTCAGGAGGTCCGCTACGAGCAGTACTTC.

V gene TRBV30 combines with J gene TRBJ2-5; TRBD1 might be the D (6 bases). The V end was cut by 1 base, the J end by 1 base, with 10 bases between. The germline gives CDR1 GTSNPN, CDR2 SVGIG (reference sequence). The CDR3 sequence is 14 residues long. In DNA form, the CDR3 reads TGTGCCTGGAGTGGGGGACACCTCCAAGAGACCCAGTACTTC. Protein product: CAWSGGHLQETQYF.

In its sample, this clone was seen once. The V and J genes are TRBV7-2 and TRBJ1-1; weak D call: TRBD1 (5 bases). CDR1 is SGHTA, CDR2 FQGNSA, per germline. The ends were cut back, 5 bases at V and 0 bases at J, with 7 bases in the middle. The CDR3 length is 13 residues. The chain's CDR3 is CASSGRVNTEAFF. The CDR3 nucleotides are TGTGCCAGCAGCGGCAGGGTGAACACTGAAGCTTTCTTT. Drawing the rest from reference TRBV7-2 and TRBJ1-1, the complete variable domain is GAGVSQSPSNKVTEKGKDVELRCDPISGHTALYWYRQSLGQGLEFLIYFQGNSAPDKSGLPSDRFSAERTGGSVSTLTIQRTQQEDSAVYLCASSGRVNTEAFFGQGTRLTVV.

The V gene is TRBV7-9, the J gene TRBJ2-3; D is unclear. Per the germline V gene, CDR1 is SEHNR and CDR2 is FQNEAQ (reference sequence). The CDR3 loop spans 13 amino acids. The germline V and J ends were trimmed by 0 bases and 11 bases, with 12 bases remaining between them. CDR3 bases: TGTGCCAGCAGCTTAGCGCTCGGGTTGGGGCAGTATTTT. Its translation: CASSLALGLGQYF.